The sequence of this T cell receptor (beta chain) was determined in a study of T cells in Graves' hyperthyroidism and ophthalmopathy. The study, taken as a whole, reports: Before onset, by a median of approximately 5.9 months, the model predicted ophthalmopathy. Most expanded thyroid clonotypes above 0.001 also appeared in blood.

TCR beta CDR3 region amplification was performed from RNA transcripts. An initial round of RT-PCR targeting the TCR CDR3 relied on the HTBI primer set. TCRdb passed the multiplex PCR reads through MiXCR, listing each CDR3 protein once. The profile shows some 720,000 distinct CDR3 sequences, roughly 17% of them singletons. About this clonotype itself: The antigen is undetermined.

The CDR3 is 14 residues long. V lost 5 bases to trimming and J lost 4 bases, with 15 bases between them. CDR1 is LNHNV, CDR2 YYDKDF, per germline (reference sequence). Stable disease denoted Graves' hyperthyroidism without ophthalmopathy progression within 18 months. Hyperthyroidism in the patients, aged 18 to 65, was newly diagnosed and under 2 months in duration. Sequencing was performed on blood. V and J are TRBV15 and TRBJ2-7; a weak D match, TRBD1 (6 bases). The sequence came from a man between 18 and 35 years old with Graves' hyperthyroidism. This CDR3 is CATSAYREGYEQYF. The CDR3 DNA is TGTGCCACCAGCGCCTACAGGGAAGGGTACGAGCAGTACTTC.